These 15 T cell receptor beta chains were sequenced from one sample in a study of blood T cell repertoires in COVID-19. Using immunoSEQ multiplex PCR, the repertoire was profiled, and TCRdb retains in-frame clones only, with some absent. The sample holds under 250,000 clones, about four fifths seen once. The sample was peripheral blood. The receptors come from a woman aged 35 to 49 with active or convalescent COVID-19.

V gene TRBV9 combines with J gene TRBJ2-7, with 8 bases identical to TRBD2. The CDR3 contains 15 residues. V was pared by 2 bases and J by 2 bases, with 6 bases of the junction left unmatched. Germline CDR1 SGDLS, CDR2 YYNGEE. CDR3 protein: CASSVSTSGTYEQYF. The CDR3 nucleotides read TGTGCCAGCAGCGTGTCTACTAGCGGAACCTACGAGCAGTACTTC.

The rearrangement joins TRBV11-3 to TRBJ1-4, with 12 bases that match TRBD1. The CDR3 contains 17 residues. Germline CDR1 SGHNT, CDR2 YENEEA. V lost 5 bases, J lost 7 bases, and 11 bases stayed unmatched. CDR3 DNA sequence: TGTGCCAGCAGCAGCGAAAGACTGGGACAGGGGGCTGAAAAACTGTTTTTT. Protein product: CASSSERLGQGAEKLFF.

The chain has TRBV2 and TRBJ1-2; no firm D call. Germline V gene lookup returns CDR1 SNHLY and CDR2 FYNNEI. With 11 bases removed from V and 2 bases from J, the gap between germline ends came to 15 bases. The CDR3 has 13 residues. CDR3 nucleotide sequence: TGTGCCCCGGCGGCAGCATCCAACTATGGCTACACCTTC. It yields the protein CAPAAASNYGYTF.

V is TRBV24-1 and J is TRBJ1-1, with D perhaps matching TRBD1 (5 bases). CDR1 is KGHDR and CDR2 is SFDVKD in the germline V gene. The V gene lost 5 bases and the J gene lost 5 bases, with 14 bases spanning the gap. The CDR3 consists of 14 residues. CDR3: CATSGGTPRTEAFF. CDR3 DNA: TGTGCCACCAGTGGCGGGACTCCACGAACTGAAGCTTTCTTT.

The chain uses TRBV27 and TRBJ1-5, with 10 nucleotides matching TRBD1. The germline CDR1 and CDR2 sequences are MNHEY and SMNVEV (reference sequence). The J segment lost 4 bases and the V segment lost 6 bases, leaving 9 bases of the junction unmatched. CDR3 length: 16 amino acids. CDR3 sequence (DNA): TGTGCCAGCAGACCAGCGGGACAGGGGTTGAATCAGCCCCAGCATTTT. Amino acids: CASRPAGQGLNQPQHF.

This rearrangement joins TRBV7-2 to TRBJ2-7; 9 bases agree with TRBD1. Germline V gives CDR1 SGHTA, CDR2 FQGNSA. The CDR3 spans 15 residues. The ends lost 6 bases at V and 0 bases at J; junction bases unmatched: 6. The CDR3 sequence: CASRWDRENSYEQYF. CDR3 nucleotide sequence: TGTGCCAGCAGATGGGACAGGGAAAACTCCTACGAGCAGTACTTC. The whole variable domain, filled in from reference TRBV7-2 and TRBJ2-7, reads GAGVSQSPSNKVTEKGKDVELRCDPISGHTALYWYRQSLGQGLEFLIYFQGNSAPDKSGLPSDRFSAERTGGSVSTLTIQRTQQEDSAVYLCASRWDRENSYEQYFGPGTRLTVT.

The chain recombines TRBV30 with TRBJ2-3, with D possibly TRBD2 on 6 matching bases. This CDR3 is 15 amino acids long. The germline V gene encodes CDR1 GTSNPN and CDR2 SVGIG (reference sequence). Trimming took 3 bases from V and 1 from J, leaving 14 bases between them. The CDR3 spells CAWRNLATRTDTQYF. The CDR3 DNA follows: TGTGCCTGGAGAAACCTAGCGACCCGCACAGATACGCAGTATTTT.

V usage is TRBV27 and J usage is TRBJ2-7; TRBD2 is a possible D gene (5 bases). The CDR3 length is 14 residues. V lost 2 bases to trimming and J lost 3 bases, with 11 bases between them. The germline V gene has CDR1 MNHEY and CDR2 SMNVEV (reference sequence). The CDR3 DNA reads TGTGCCAGCAGTTTAGAGGGCAGAGACTACGAGCAGTACTTC. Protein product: CASSLEGRDYEQYF.

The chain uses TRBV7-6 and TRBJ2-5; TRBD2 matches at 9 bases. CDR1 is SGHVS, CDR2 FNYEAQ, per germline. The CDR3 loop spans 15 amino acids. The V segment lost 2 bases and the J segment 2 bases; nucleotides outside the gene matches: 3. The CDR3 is CASSLTSGPQETQYF. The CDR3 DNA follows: TGTGCCAGCAGCTTAACTAGCGGGCCTCAAGAGACCCAGTACTTC.

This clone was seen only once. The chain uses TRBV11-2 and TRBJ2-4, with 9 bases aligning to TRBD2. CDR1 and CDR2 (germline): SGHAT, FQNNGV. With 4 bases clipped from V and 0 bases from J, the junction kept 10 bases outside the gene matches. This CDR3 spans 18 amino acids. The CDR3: CASSSAGGAGIAKNIQYF. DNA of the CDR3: TGTGCCAGCAGCTCCGCGGGGGGGGCGGGTATAGCCAAAAACATTCAGTACTTC.

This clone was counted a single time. The CDR3 protein is CASSPWGRENNEQFF. The DNA for the CDR3 is TGTGCCAGCAGCCCCTGGGGGAGGGAGAACAATGAGCAGTTCTTC. The rearrangement joins TRBV7-2 to TRBJ2-1, with 7 bases matching TRBD2. This CDR3 is built from 15 residues. V shed 5 bases and J 5 bases; nucleotides not matched to a gene: 9. Germline values: CDR1 SGHTA, CDR2 FQGNSA. Combining the CDR3 with reference TRBV7-2 and TRBJ2-1 gives the whole variable domain GAGVSQSPSNKVTEKGKDVELRCDPISGHTALYWYRQSLGQGLEFLIYFQGNSAPDKSGLPSDRFSAERTGGSVSTLTIQRTQQEDSAVYLCASSPWGRENNEQFFGPGTRLTVL.

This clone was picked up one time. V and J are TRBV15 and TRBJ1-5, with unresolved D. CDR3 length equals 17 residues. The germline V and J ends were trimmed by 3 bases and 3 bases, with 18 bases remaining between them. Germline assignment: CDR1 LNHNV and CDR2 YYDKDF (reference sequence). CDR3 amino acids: CATSSGPGSPYNQPQHF. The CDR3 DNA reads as TGTGCCACCAGCAGCGGTCCGGGTTCACCTTACAATCAGCCCCAGCATTTT.

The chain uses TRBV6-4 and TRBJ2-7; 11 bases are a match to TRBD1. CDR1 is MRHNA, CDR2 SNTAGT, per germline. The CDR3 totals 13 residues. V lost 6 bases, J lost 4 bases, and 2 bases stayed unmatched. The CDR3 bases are TGTGCCAGCAGCCGGGACAGGGGGTACGAGCAGTACTTC. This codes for CASSRDRGYEQYF.

CDR3: CASSQVEGQGADTQYF. As DNA, the CDR3 is TGCGCCAGCAGCCAAGTAGAAGGACAGGGGGCAGATACGCAGTATTTT. V usage is TRBV4-1 and J usage is TRBJ2-3, with 10 bases lining up with TRBD1. The CDR3 sequence is 16 residues long. Germline CDR1 and CDR2: MGHRA and YSYEKL. With V trimmed by 1 base and J by 4 bases, 5 bases remained unmatched.

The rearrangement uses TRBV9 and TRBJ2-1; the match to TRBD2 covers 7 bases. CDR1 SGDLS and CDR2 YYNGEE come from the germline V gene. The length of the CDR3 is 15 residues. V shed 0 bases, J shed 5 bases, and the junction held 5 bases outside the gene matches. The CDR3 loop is CASSVELAENNEQFF. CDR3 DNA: TGTGCCAGCAGCGTAGAGCTAGCGGAGAACAATGAGCAGTTCTTC. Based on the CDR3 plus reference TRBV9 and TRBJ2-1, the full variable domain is DSGVTQTPKHLITATGQRVTLRCSPRSGDLSVYWYQQSLDQGLQFLIQYYNGEERAKGNILERFSAQQFPDLHSELNLSSLELGDSALYFCASSVELAENNEQFFGPGTRLTVL.